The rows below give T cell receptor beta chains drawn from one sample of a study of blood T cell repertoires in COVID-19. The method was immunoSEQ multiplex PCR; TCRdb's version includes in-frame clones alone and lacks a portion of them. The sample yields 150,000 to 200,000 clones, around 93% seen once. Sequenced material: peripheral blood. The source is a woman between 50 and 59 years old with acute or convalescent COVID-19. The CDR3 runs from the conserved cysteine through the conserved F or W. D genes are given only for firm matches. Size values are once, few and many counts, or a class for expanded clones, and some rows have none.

cdr3_nt: TGCGCCAGCAGCGCGGACGGGGATAACTACGAGCAGTACTTC
cdr3_aa: CASSADGDNYEQYF
j_call: TRBJ2-7
clone_size: NA
d_call: NA
v_call: TRBV5-1
cdr3_length: 14

cdr3_nt: TGTGCCAGCAACTTACCCCTTGCTGGCACCGGGGAGCTGTTTTTT
cdr3_aa: CASNLPLAGTGELFF
j_call: TRBJ2-2
clone_size: NA
d_call: NA
v_call: TRBV28
cdr3_length: 15

cdr3_nt: TGTGCCAGCAGCCCCTACTCCGATTCACCCCTCCACTTT
cdr3_aa: CASSPYSDSPLHF
j_call: TRBJ1-6
clone_size: NA
d_call: NA
v_call: TRBV7-2
cdr3_length: 13

cdr3_nt: TGTGCCTGGAGTGGGGGACAGGGAGGTGGCTACACCTTC
cdr3_aa: CAWSGGQGGGYTF
j_call: TRBJ1-2
clone_size: NA
d_call: TRBD1
v_call: TRBV30
cdr3_length: 13

cdr3_nt: TGTGCCAGCAGCCAAGGAGGATTTAATTCACCCCTCCACTTT
cdr3_aa: CASSQGGFNSPLHF
j_call: TRBJ1-6
clone_size: once
d_call: NA
v_call: TRBV4-2
cdr3_length: 14

cdr3_nt: TGTGCCAGCAGTTACTTTCAGGTCGCAAACTATGGCTACACCTTC
cdr3_aa: CASSYFQVANYGYTF
j_call: TRBJ1-2
clone_size: NA
d_call: NA
v_call: TRBV6-6
cdr3_length: 15

cdr3_nt: TGCAGTGCTAGCGGGAGCAGTGAGCAGTTCTTC
cdr3_aa: CSASGSSEQFF
j_call: TRBJ2-1
clone_size: NA
d_call: NA
v_call: TRBV20-1
cdr3_length: 11

cdr3_nt: TGTGCCAGCAGTTTAGAGTCCGGGACAGCTACAGATACGCAGTATTTT
cdr3_aa: CASSLESGTATDTQYF
j_call: TRBJ2-3
clone_size: NA
d_call: TRBD1
v_call: TRBV28
cdr3_length: 16

cdr3_nt: TGTGCCAGCAGCCATCCCCTAGCGGACGAACCCTACGAGCAGTACTTC
cdr3_aa: CASSHPLADEPYEQYF
j_call: TRBJ2-7
clone_size: NA
d_call: TRBD2
v_call: TRBV6-2/TRBV6-3
cdr3_length: 16

cdr3_nt: TGTGCCAGCAGAACAGGGGGAAGTTATGGCTACACCTTC
cdr3_aa: CASRTGGSYGYTF
j_call: TRBJ1-2
clone_size: NA
d_call: TRBD1
v_call: TRBV6-5
cdr3_length: 13

cdr3_nt: TGTGCCAGCAGTCGTGGGGGACAAATATATCAGCCCCAGCATTTT
cdr3_aa: CASSRGGQIYQPQHF
j_call: TRBJ1-5
clone_size: NA
d_call: NA
v_call: TRBV7-2
cdr3_length: 15

cdr3_nt: TGTGCCAGCACCCCCCAGGGCATGAACACTGAAGCTTTCTTT
cdr3_aa: CASTPQGMNTEAFF
j_call: TRBJ1-1
clone_size: NA
d_call: NA
v_call: TRBV6-5
cdr3_length: 14

cdr3_nt: TGTGCCAGCAGCTTAGAGGGGACAGGGAACTACGAGCAGTACTTC
cdr3_aa: CASSLEGTGNYEQYF
j_call: TRBJ2-7
clone_size: NA
d_call: TRBD1
v_call: TRBV7-9
cdr3_length: 15

cdr3_nt: TGTGCCAGCAGCCAAGAGGCACGGGCCTACGAGCAGTACTTC
cdr3_aa: CASSQEARAYEQYF
j_call: TRBJ2-7
clone_size: NA
d_call: NA
v_call: TRBV4-2
cdr3_length: 14

cdr3_nt: TGCGCCAGCAGCCCCGGACAGCGAACTGATTCACCCCTCCACTTT
cdr3_aa: CASSPGQRTDSPLHF
j_call: TRBJ1-6
clone_size: few
d_call: NA
v_call: TRBV5-1
cdr3_length: 15

cdr3_nt: TGTGCCAGCAGCTTAGGAGTTGCGGGAGAGAACGAGCAGTACTTC
cdr3_aa: CASSLGVAGENEQYF
j_call: TRBJ2-7
clone_size: NA
d_call: TRBD2
v_call: TRBV7-9
cdr3_length: 15

cdr3_nt: TGCGCCAGCAGTGATTGGGGACTGGCGAACACCGGGGAGCTGTTTTTT
cdr3_aa: CASSDWGLANTGELFF
j_call: TRBJ2-2
clone_size: NA
d_call: NA
v_call: TRBV10-2
cdr3_length: 16

cdr3_nt: TGTGCCAGCTCACTTGGGACAGAAGTAAACTATGGCTACACCTTC
cdr3_aa: CASSLGTEVNYGYTF
j_call: TRBJ1-2
clone_size: once
d_call: TRBD1
v_call: TRBV18
cdr3_length: 15

cdr3_nt: TGTGCCAGCAGCCAGAAGACGGGTCCCTATGGCTACACCTTC
cdr3_aa: CASSQKTGPYGYTF
j_call: TRBJ1-2
clone_size: NA
d_call: NA
v_call: TRBV11-2
cdr3_length: 14

cdr3_nt: TGTGCCTGGAGGGATTCAGGCTCTCGGGGCTACACCTTC
cdr3_aa: CAWRDSGSRGYTF
j_call: TRBJ1-2
clone_size: NA
d_call: NA
v_call: TRBV30
cdr3_length: 13

cdr3_nt: TGTGCTAGTGGTTTATGGACACGACTTCACGCGCCCTCTGGAAACACCATATATTTT
cdr3_aa: CASGLWTRLHAPSGNTIYF
j_call: TRBJ1-3
clone_size: NA
d_call: NA
v_call: TRBV12-5
cdr3_length: 19

cdr3_nt: TGTGCCTGGAGTTCGACAGGGAAGTATGGCTACACCTTC
cdr3_aa: CAWSSTGKYGYTF
j_call: TRBJ1-2
clone_size: few
d_call: TRBD1
v_call: TRBV30
cdr3_length: 13

cdr3_nt: TGCGCCAGCAGCCAATTACAGGGGGGAGAGACCCAGTACTTC
cdr3_aa: CASSQLQGGETQYF
j_call: TRBJ2-5
clone_size: NA
d_call: TRBD1
v_call: TRBV4-1
cdr3_length: 14

cdr3_nt: TGTGCCTGCGTGAATGGAAACACCATATATTTT
cdr3_aa: CACVNGNTIYF
j_call: TRBJ1-3
clone_size: NA
d_call: NA
v_call: TRBV6-5
cdr3_length: 11

cdr3_nt: TGTGCCACCAGAAGCCTAGCGGAGACCGGGGAGCTGTTTTTT
cdr3_aa: CATRSLAETGELFF
j_call: TRBJ2-2
clone_size: NA
d_call: TRBD2
v_call: TRBV24-1
cdr3_length: 14

cdr3_nt: TGCGCCAGCAGTGAGCCGGCTAATGAAAAACTGTTTTTT
cdr3_aa: CASSEPANEKLFF
j_call: TRBJ1-4
clone_size: NA
d_call: NA
v_call: TRBV10-2
cdr3_length: 13

cdr3_nt: TGTGCCAGCAGTTATCTCCGGACAGACTATCAGCCCCAGCATTTT
cdr3_aa: CASSYLRTDYQPQHF
j_call: TRBJ1-5
clone_size: NA
d_call: NA
v_call: TRBV28
cdr3_length: 15

cdr3_nt: TGTGCCAGCAGCCTATATTACGAGCAGTACTTC
cdr3_aa: CASSLYYEQYF
j_call: TRBJ2-7
clone_size: NA
d_call: NA
v_call: TRBV7-8
cdr3_length: 11

cdr3_nt: TGTGCCAGCAGTTTGGGACAGGCGGAGTTCTTC
cdr3_aa: CASSLGQAEFF
j_call: TRBJ2-1
clone_size: NA
d_call: TRBD1
v_call: TRBV12-3/TRBV12-4
cdr3_length: 11

cdr3_nt: TGTGCCAGCACTGCTGGGGGGGGCACTGAAGCTTTCTTT
cdr3_aa: CASTAGGGTEAFF
j_call: TRBJ1-1
clone_size: NA
d_call: NA
v_call: TRBV6-5
cdr3_length: 13

cdr3_nt: TGTGCCAGCGCCTGGGGTACAGGGGGCCAAGAGACCCAGTACTTC
cdr3_aa: CASAWGTGGQETQYF
j_call: TRBJ2-5
clone_size: NA
d_call: TRBD1
v_call: TRBV7-9
cdr3_length: 15

cdr3_nt: TGTGCCAGCTCACCCCGAGACTCAACTAACTATGGCTACACCTTC
cdr3_aa: CASSPRDSTNYGYTF
j_call: TRBJ1-2
clone_size: NA
d_call: NA
v_call: TRBV18
cdr3_length: 15

cdr3_nt: TGTGCCAGCAGCTTCCTAGGGACAGGGATTAGTGAGCAGTTCTTC
cdr3_aa: CASSFLGTGISEQFF
j_call: TRBJ2-1
clone_size: NA
d_call: TRBD1
v_call: TRBV7-3
cdr3_length: 15

cdr3_nt: TGTGCCAGTAAACGACAGGGACCCATCTCTGGAAACACCATATATTTT
cdr3_aa: CASKRQGPISGNTIYF
j_call: TRBJ1-3
clone_size: NA
d_call: TRBD1
v_call: TRBV18
cdr3_length: 16

cdr3_nt: TGTGCCAGTAGTATGGGGAGGGCCTCTGGAAACACCATATATTTT
cdr3_aa: CASSMGRASGNTIYF
j_call: TRBJ1-3
clone_size: NA
d_call: NA
v_call: TRBV19
cdr3_length: 15

cdr3_nt: TGTGCCAGCAGCGATAATACTGGGTTCAGGGGGCGCGGAACTTTCTTT
cdr3_aa: CASSDNTGFRGRGTFF
j_call: TRBJ1-1
clone_size: NA
d_call: TRBD1
v_call: TRBV2
cdr3_length: 16

cdr3_nt: TGTGCCAGTAGTCGCACGGGACAGGGGAGGACTGAAGCTTTCTTT
cdr3_aa: CASSRTGQGRTEAFF
j_call: TRBJ1-1
clone_size: NA
d_call: TRBD1
v_call: TRBV19
cdr3_length: 15

cdr3_nt: TGTGCCAGTAGTTTGGGGACAGGGGCTTACAATGAGCAGTTCTTC
cdr3_aa: CASSLGTGAYNEQFF
j_call: TRBJ2-1
clone_size: NA
d_call: TRBD1
v_call: TRBV19
cdr3_length: 15

cdr3_nt: TGTGCCTGGACCCCGGGACACGTCAATCAGCCCCAGCATTTT
cdr3_aa: CAWTPGHVNQPQHF
j_call: TRBJ1-5
clone_size: NA
d_call: NA
v_call: TRBV30
cdr3_length: 14

cdr3_nt: TGTGCCAGCAGCCACGAGAAGACAGAAATGAACACTGAAGCTTTCTTT
cdr3_aa: CASSHEKTEMNTEAFF
j_call: TRBJ1-1
clone_size: NA
d_call: NA
v_call: TRBV7-6
cdr3_length: 16

cdr3_nt: TGTGCCAGCAGTTACTACGGGACAGGGTTTGGTCAGCCCCAGCATTTT
cdr3_aa: CASSYYGTGFGQPQHF
j_call: TRBJ1-5
clone_size: NA
d_call: TRBD1
v_call: TRBV6-5
cdr3_length: 16

cdr3_nt: TGTGCCAGCAGCTACAGGGACGCCCAGGAGCAGTACTTC
cdr3_aa: CASSYRDAQEQYF
j_call: TRBJ2-7
clone_size: NA
d_call: NA
v_call: TRBV5-6
cdr3_length: 13

cdr3_nt: TGTGCCAGTAGTATAGCGGCTAGCGGAACCTACGAGCAGTACTTC
cdr3_aa: CASSIAASGTYEQYF
j_call: TRBJ2-7
clone_size: NA
d_call: TRBD2
v_call: TRBV19
cdr3_length: 15

cdr3_nt: TGTGCCAGCAGCTTGACGGACAGGGGGCGTACTGAAGCTTTCTTT
cdr3_aa: CASSLTDRGRTEAFF
j_call: TRBJ1-1
clone_size: NA
d_call: TRBD1
v_call: TRBV11-1
cdr3_length: 15

cdr3_nt: TGCGCCAGCAGCTTGGCTCCAGGCGGCAATCAGCCCCAGCATTTT
cdr3_aa: CASSLAPGGNQPQHF
j_call: TRBJ1-5
clone_size: NA
d_call: NA
v_call: TRBV5-1
cdr3_length: 15

cdr3_nt: TGTGCTAGTGGTTTGGTACATAGCGGGGGGGCTTTCGTCAATGAGCAGTTCTTC
cdr3_aa: CASGLVHSGGAFVNEQFF
j_call: TRBJ2-1
clone_size: NA
d_call: TRBD2
v_call: TRBV12-5
cdr3_length: 18

cdr3_nt: TGCGCCAGCAGCTTCGGGACAGGGAGTCAAGAGCAGTACTTC
cdr3_aa: CASSFGTGSQEQYF
j_call: TRBJ2-7
clone_size: NA
d_call: TRBD1
v_call: TRBV5-1
cdr3_length: 14

cdr3_nt: TGTGCCAGCAGCCAACTCGGGACTAGCGGGTACAATGAGCAGTTCTTC
cdr3_aa: CASSQLGTSGYNEQFF
j_call: TRBJ2-1
clone_size: NA
d_call: TRBD2
v_call: TRBV4-2
cdr3_length: 16

cdr3_nt: TGTGCCAGCAGCTTAGCTAAGCACGAGCAGTACTTC
cdr3_aa: CASSLAKHEQYF
j_call: TRBJ2-7
clone_size: NA
d_call: NA
v_call: TRBV7-2
cdr3_length: 12

cdr3_nt: TGTGCCAGTAGTATCTCTAGCGGGAGTTTCAGTGAGCAGTTCTTC
cdr3_aa: CASSISSGSFSEQFF
j_call: TRBJ2-1
clone_size: NA
d_call: TRBD2
v_call: TRBV19
cdr3_length: 15

cdr3_nt: TGCGCCAGCAGCGAACGGGGACAGGGGGATAATTCACCCCTCCACTTT
cdr3_aa: CASSERGQGDNSPLHF
j_call: TRBJ1-6
clone_size: once
d_call: TRBD1
v_call: TRBV5-1
cdr3_length: 16

cdr3_nt: TGTGCCAGCAGCCCAGGGACAGGGCCCTCAACCAGTCAGCCCCAGCATTTT
cdr3_aa: CASSPGTGPSTSQPQHF
j_call: TRBJ1-5
clone_size: NA
d_call: TRBD1
v_call: TRBV3-1/TRBV3-2
cdr3_length: 17

cdr3_nt: TGTGCCAGCAGCCGCTTACCAGGGTTACATAATTCACCCCTCCACTTT
cdr3_aa: CASSRLPGLHNSPLHF
j_call: TRBJ1-6
clone_size: NA
d_call: NA
v_call: TRBV9
cdr3_length: 16

cdr3_nt: TGTGCCAGCAGCCAAGGGGGAGGGAGTAATTCACCCCTCCACTTT
cdr3_aa: CASSQGGGSNSPLHF
j_call: TRBJ1-6
clone_size: NA
d_call: NA
v_call: TRBV14
cdr3_length: 15

cdr3_nt: TGTGCCACCAGTGGCCCAGGGGGTAATCAGCCCCAGCATTTT
cdr3_aa: CATSGPGGNQPQHF
j_call: TRBJ1-5
clone_size: NA
d_call: TRBD1
v_call: TRBV24-1
cdr3_length: 14

cdr3_nt: TGTGCAAGTCGCTTAATGTCTAGCGGGGGCCACCCCCTTGAGCAGTTCTTC
cdr3_aa: CASRLMSSGGHPLEQFF
j_call: TRBJ2-1
clone_size: NA
d_call: NA
v_call: TRBV12-2
cdr3_length: 17

cdr3_nt: TGTGCCAGCAGCCGGACAGTAAACTATGGCTACACCTTC
cdr3_aa: CASSRTVNYGYTF
j_call: TRBJ1-2
clone_size: NA
d_call: NA
v_call: TRBV12-3/TRBV12-4
cdr3_length: 13